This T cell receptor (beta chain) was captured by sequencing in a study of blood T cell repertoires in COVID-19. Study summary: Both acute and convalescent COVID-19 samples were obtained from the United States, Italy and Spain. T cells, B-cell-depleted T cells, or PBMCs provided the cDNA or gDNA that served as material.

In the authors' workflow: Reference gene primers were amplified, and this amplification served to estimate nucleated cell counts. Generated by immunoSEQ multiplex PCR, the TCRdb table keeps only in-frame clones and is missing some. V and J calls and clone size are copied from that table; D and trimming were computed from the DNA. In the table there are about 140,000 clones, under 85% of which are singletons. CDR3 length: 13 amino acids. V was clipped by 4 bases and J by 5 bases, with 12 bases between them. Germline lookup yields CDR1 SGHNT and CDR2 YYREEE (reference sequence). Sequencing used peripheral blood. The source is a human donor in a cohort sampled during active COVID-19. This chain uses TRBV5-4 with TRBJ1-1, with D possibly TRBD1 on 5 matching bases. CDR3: CASSKTEATEAFF. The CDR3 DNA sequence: TGTGCCAGCAGCAAGACAGAGGCAACTGAAGCTTTCTTT.